This T cell receptor (beta chain) was recorded in a study of blood T cells in healthy people across ages. Overall study context: In model experiments, template switching was able to capture about one barcoded beta molecule for every two T cells that were present.

Concerning this clonotype: Its antigen is not known.

The germline V gene has CDR1 WSHSY and CDR2 SAAADI. This CDR3 comprises 13 residues. V was shortened by 5 bases and J by 9 bases, with 14 bases between the two germline ends. Overall study results and limits: Diversity was higher, and naive CD4+ cells more numerous, in long-lived donors than in aged donors. Diversity of TCR beta per million T cells declined in a roughly linear way with age.

A second PCR, run for roughly 7 to 12 cycles, used a sample-barcoded 5' primer plus a J-beta primer mix. A template-switch adaptor containing 12 random nucleotides labeled each cDNA molecule. TCRdb re-called the 5' RACE reads with MiXCR, one entry per CDR3 protein. This sample carries some 700,000 distinct CDR3 sequences, about 24% of them seen once, and the ten largest clones take about 22%. J is TRBJ2-1 and V is TRBV10-2; tentatively, D is TRBD2 (6 bases). Sequencing was done on a sample of blood. The origin of this receptor is a man between 65 and 85 years old in good health. DNA for the CDR3: TGCGCCAGCAGTCCCCTGGGGGGAGGTGAGCAGTTCTTC. This codes for CASSPLGGGEQFF.